This entry lists 25 T cell receptor beta chains sequenced from one sample in a study of CD8 T cells in Susac syndrome. An amount of RNA that ranged from roughly 0.5 to 1 ug was reverse transcribed with random hexamers. From the immunoSEQ multiplex PCR reads, TCRdb called clonotypes with MiXCR, one entry per CDR3 protein. The repertoire consists of under 550,000 distinct CDR3 sequences, with approximately 85% occurring once and the leading ten covering about 0.12%. Specimen: CD8+ T cells from PBMCs. The receptors derive from a human donor with multiple sclerosis.

V is TRBV5-6 and J is TRBJ2-6; 7 bases map to TRBD1. Trimming removed 4 bases from V and 1 base from J; junction bases left unmatched: 11. Germline loops: CDR1 SGHDT, CDR2 YYEEEE. The CDR3 has 18 amino acids. CDR3 sequence: CASSILLQGPSGANVLTF. The CDR3 DNA follows: TGTGCCAGCAGCATCCTACTACAGGGGCCATCTGGGGCCAACGTCCTGACTTTC.

This chain uses TRBV6-2 or TRBV6-3 with TRBJ1-2, with no clear D. V lost 2 bases and J lost 6, with 22 bases in between. Germline V lookup: CDR1 MNHEY, CDR2 SVGEGT. The CDR3 is 17 amino acids. The CDR3 DNA is TGTGCCAGCAGTTACCCGGTTTCTTACAGCCCAGCGAATGGCTACACCTTC. Its protein is CASSYPVSYSPANGYTF.

In this sample, this clonotype turned up once. V and J are TRBV12-3 or TRBV12-4 and TRBJ1-1; D is ambiguous. V lost 3 bases, J lost 3 bases, and 8 bases lay in between. The CDR3 contains 13 residues. The CDR3 nucleotides are TGTGCCAGCAGTTTGTCCCCCTACACTGAAGCTTTCTTT. Its translation: CASSLSPYTEAFF.

The chain joins TRBV7-2 to TRBJ2-7; D is ambiguous. Per the germline V gene, CDR1 is SGHTA and CDR2 is FQGNSA. The ends were cut back, 3 bases at V and 0 bases at J, with 12 bases in the middle. The CDR3 extends over 15 amino acids. The CDR3 sequence: CASSFYIDISYEQYF. The CDR3 coding sequence is TGTGCCAGCAGCTTTTATATAGACATCTCCTACGAGCAGTACTTC.

The chain is built from TRBV9 and TRBJ2-7, with 8 bases fitting TRBD2. Germline CDR1 is SGDLS and CDR2 is YYNGEE. The CDR3 spans 15 residues. The V and J ends lost 0 bases and 4 bases, in that order; junction bases with no gene match: 6. CDR3 sequence (DNA): TGTGCCAGCAGCGTAGAGGCTAGCGGGCGTTACGAGCAGTACTTC. This gives the protein CASSVEASGRYEQYF.

The chain employs TRBV5-6 and TRBJ1-1; possibly TRBD1 for D (5 bases). V shed 3 bases and J shed 1 base, with 10 bases lying between them. The CDR3 has 14 residues. Germline CDR1 and CDR2: SGHDT and YYEEEE. The CDR3 spells CASSSLTGNTEAFF. DNA for the CDR3: TGTGCCAGCAGCTCACTTACAGGGAACACTGAAGCTTTCTTT.

This chain joins TRBV18 and TRBJ2-3, with TRBD2 as a possible D gene (7 bases). The CDR3 is 14 residues long. Germline CDR1 is KGHSH and CDR2 is LQKENI. Trimming removed 6 bases from V and 6 bases from J, with 16 bases in between. The DNA for the CDR3 is TGTGCCAGCTCGCATTCGGGGGGCATGGATACGCAGTATTTT. Residues: CASSHSGGMDTQYF.

The chain employs TRBV24-1 and TRBJ2-2; D not certain. The germline V gene has CDR1 KGHDR and CDR2 SFDVKD. The CDR3 spans 15 residues. Trimming removed 9 bases at V and 2 bases at J, with 15 bases between. CDR3: CATGPGPQNTGELFF. Here the CDR3 DNA reads TGTGCCACCGGACCGGGTCCTCAAAACACCGGGGAGCTGTTTTTT.

CDR3 region: CASSPLEDPVGDTQYF. CDR3 in DNA: TGTGCCAGCAGCCCTCTTGAGGACCCAGTAGGAGATACGCAGTATTTT. V is TRBV28 and J is TRBJ2-3; D gene ambiguous. Germline V gives CDR1 MDHEN, CDR2 SYDVKM. The germline V and J ends were trimmed by 6 bases and 5 bases, with 21 bases remaining between them. The CDR3 is 16 amino acids.

This clonotype came up once. The rearrangement uses TRBV27 and TRBJ2-1; D is uncertain. This CDR3 has 14 amino acids. The V end was cut by 5 bases, the J end by 8 bases, with 16 bases between. Germline loops: CDR1 MNHEY, CDR2 SMNVEV (reference sequence). The CDR3 DNA sequence: TGTGCCAGCAGTCCCGGTAAGGACGGAGATGAGCAGTTCTTC. It is translated as CASSPGKDGDEQFF.

The chain carries TRBV29-1 and TRBJ2-1; 14 bases line up with TRBD2. CDR3 size: 17 residues. Germline loops: CDR1 SQVTM, CDR2 ANQGSEA. V trimming: 8 bases; J trimming: 1 base; junction bases outside the gene matches: 10. CDR3 sequence (DNA): TGCAGCATAACCGGGACTAGCGGGAGTAGATCCTACAATGAGCAGTTCTTC. Its translation: CSITGTSGSRSYNEQFF.

This clonotype was picked up one time. V gene TRBV4-1 combines with J gene TRBJ1-2; D is undetermined. Per the germline V gene, CDR1 is MGHRA and CDR2 is YSYEKL. There are 15 residues in the CDR3. V shed 2 bases and J shed 0 bases, with 10 bases lying between them. CDR3 sequence reads: CASSQQDTANYGYTF. CDR3 nucleotides: TGCGCCAGCAGCCAACAGGATACGGCTAACTATGGCTACACCTTC.

This clonotype was seen once. V and J are TRBV18 and TRBJ2-1; D is unclear. The CDR3 has 16 residues. V lost 3 bases and J 4 bases, leaving 16 bases between the germline ends. CDR1 KGHSH and CDR2 LQKENI come from the germline V gene. The CDR3 DNA reads as TGTGCCAGCTCACCCCTTACCACTCTGGGGTACAATGAGCAGTTCTTC. Amino acid sequence: CASSPLTTLGYNEQFF. Combining the CDR3 with reference TRBV18 and TRBJ2-1 gives the whole variable domain NAGVMQNPRHLVRRRGQEARLRCSPMKGHSHVYWYRQLPEEGLKFMVYLQKENIIDESGMPKERFSAEFPKEGPSILRIQQVVRGDSAAYFCASSPLTTLGYNEQFFGPGTRLTVL.

The J gene is TRBJ2-7, the V gene TRBV2; D unclear. Trimming shortened V by 4 bases and J by 2 bases, and 9 bases separated the two germline ends. The CDR3 has 13 amino acids. From germline, CDR1 is SNHLY and CDR2 FYNNEI. The CDR3 here is CASSGRDAYEQYF. The CDR3 coding sequence is TGTGCCAGCAGTGGGCGAGACGCCTACGAGCAGTACTTC. Drawing the rest from reference TRBV2 and TRBJ2-7, the complete variable domain is EPEVTQTPSHQVTQMGQEVILRCVPISNHLYFYWYRQILGQKVEFLVSFYNNEISEKSEIFDDQFSVERPDGSNFTLKIRSTKLEDSAMYFCASSGRDAYEQYFGPGTRLTVT.

This clonotype was seen a single time. This chain links TRBV30 with TRBJ1-1; tentatively, D is TRBD1 (5 bases). V was clipped by 0 bases and J by 10 bases, with 9 bases between them. Germline CDR1 and CDR2: GTSNPN and SVGIG (reference sequence). This CDR3 is built from 11 residues. CDR3 sequence reads: CAWSVQVGAFF. DNA of the CDR3: TGTGCCTGGAGTGTACAGGTTGGAGCTTTCTTT.

This chain connects TRBV7-3 to TRBJ1-1, with D unresolved. CDR1 is SGHTA, CDR2 FQGTGA, per germline. The CDR3 covers 12 residues. Trimming shortened V by 9 bases and J by 11 bases, and 19 bases separated the two germline ends. CDR3 sequence reads: CASTDGGRVAFF. DNA of the CDR3: TGTGCCAGTACCGACGGTGGGAGGGTGGCTTTCTTT.

The rearrangement links TRBV19 to TRBJ2-1; perhaps TRBD1 as D (5 bases). This CDR3 has 14 amino acids. Deletions cut 3 bases from V and 9 bases from J, with 15 bases between. Germline CDR1 and CDR2: LNHDA and SQIVND (reference sequence). The CDR3 loop is CASSILAGALEQFF. CDR3 in DNA: TGTGCCAGTAGTATTCTCGCTGGGGCTCTTGAGCAGTTCTTC.

The chain couples TRBV4-1 to TRBJ2-2; D possibly matches TRBD1 or TRBD2 (6 bases each). From germline, CDR1 is MGHRA and CDR2 YSYEKL. V lost 6 bases and J lost 6, with 17 bases in between. The CDR3 runs 15 residues. This chain's CDR3 is CASRSVKGGPGELFF. CDR3 bases: TGCGCCAGCAGATCCGTCAAGGGGGGACCCGGGGAGCTGTTTTTT.

This sequence joins TRBV5-1 and TRBJ2-7; D may be TRBD1 (5 bases). This CDR3 has 16 residues. Trimming took 3 bases from V and 4 from J, leaving 20 bases between them. Per the germline V gene, CDR1 is SGHRS and CDR2 is YFSETQ. This CDR3 is CASSYSGRASYYEQYF. The CDR3 bases are TGCGCCAGCAGCTATTCGGGCAGGGCCTCCTATTACGAGCAGTACTTC.

CDR3 sequence reads: CASNYLRDSNQPQHF. DNA for the CDR3: TGTGCCAGCAATTACCTGAGAGATAGCAATCAGCCCCAGCATTTT. The chain combines TRBV28 with TRBJ1-5; D is ambiguous. This CDR3 has 15 residues. V lost 7 bases and J 0 bases, leaving 13 bases between the germline ends. Germline lookup yields CDR1 MDHEN and CDR2 SYDVKM.

The chain has TRBV6-1 and TRBJ2-1; TRBD2 is a possible D gene (8 bases). This CDR3 spans 16 amino acids. Trimming stripped 6 bases from V and 8 bases from J, with 23 bases between. In germline, CDR1 is MNHNS, CDR2 SASEGT. The CDR3 DNA reads as TGTGCCAGCAGGTCTGGGACAGAGGGACTAGGGGATGAGCAGTTCTTC. This codes for CASRSGTEGLGDEQFF.

This chain uses TRBV5-1 with TRBJ1-1; 7 positions agree with TRBD1. In germline, CDR1 is SGHRS, CDR2 YFSETQ. The CDR3 runs to 15 residues. Germline trimming cut 3 bases from V and 1 base from J; bases unmatched to any gene: 6. The CDR3 DNA sequence: TGCGCCAGCAGCTGGATGGGACAGCAGAACACTGAAGCTTTCTTT. Protein sequence: CASSWMGQQNTEAFF. The variable domain in full, with the rest retrieved from reference TRBV5-1 and TRBJ1-1, is KAGVTQTPRYLIKTRGQQVTLSCSPISGHRSVSWYQQTPGQGLQFLFEYFSETQRNKGNFPGRFSGRQFSNSRSEMNVSTLELGDSALYLCASSWMGQQNTEAFFGQGTRLTVV.

The chain links TRBV5-1 to TRBJ2-7, with D possibly being TRBD1 or TRBD2 (5 bases each). The CDR3 contains 15 residues. Trimming took 3 bases from V and 6 from J, leaving 19 bases between them. Germline-derived CDR1 and CDR2 are SGHRS and YFSETQ. Written as DNA, the CDR3 is TGCGCCAGCAGCTCCGAGACGGGGATTGGGGGCGAGCAGTACTTC. Translation gives CASSSETGIGGEQYF.

The rearrangement uses TRBV5-8 and TRBJ2-7; tentatively, D is TRBD1 (6 bases). The germline gives CDR1 SGHTS, CDR2 YDEGEE. This CDR3 spans 16 amino acids. Trimming took off 1 base at V and 3 bases at J, with 17 bases between the two ends. In nucleotides, the CDR3 is TGTGCCAGCAGCTTGCAGGGGCTTGGGCGGCACTACGAGCAGTACTTC. Translated: CASSLQGLGRHYEQYF.

The gene calls are TRBV14 and TRBJ2-1; D uncertain. The germline V and J ends were trimmed by 1 base and 14 bases, with 12 bases remaining between them. In germline, CDR1 is SGHDN, CDR2 FVKESK. CDR3 length: 12 residues. The CDR3: CASSQVSGNEFF. CDR3 DNA sequence: TGTGCCAGCAGCCAAGTTTCCGGAAACGAGTTCTTC. Filled out from reference TRBV14 and TRBJ2-1, the complete variable domain reads EAGVTQFPSHSVIEKGQTVTLRCDPISGHDNLYWYRRVMGKEIKFLLHFVKESKQDESGMPNNRFLAERTGGTYSTLKVQPAELEDSGVYFCASSQVSGNEFFGPGTRLTVL.